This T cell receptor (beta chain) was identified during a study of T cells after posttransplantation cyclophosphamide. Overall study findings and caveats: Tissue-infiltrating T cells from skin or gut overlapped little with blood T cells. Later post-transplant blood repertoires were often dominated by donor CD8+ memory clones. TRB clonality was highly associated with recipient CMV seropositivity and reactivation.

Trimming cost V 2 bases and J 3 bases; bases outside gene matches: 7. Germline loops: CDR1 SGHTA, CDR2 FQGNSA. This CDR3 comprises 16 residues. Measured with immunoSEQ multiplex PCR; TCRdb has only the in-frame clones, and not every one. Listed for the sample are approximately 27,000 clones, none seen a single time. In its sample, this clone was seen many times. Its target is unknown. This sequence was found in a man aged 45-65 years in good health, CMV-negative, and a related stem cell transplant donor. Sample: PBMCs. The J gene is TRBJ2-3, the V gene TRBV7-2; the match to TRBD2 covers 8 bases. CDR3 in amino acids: CASSLLIGGATDTQYF. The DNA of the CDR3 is TGTGCCAGCAGCTTACTTATCGGGGGGGCAACAGATACGCAGTATTTT.